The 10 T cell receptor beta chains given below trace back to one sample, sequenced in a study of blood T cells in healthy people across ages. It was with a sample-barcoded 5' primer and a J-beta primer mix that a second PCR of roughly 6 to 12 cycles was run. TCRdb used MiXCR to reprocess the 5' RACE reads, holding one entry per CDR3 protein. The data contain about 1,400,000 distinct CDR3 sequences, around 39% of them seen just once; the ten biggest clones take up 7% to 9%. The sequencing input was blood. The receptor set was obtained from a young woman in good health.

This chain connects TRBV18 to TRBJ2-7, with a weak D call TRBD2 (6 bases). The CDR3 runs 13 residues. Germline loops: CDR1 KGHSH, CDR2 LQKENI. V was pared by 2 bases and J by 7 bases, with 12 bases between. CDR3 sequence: CASSPDREREQYF. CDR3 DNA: TGTGCCAGCTCACCAGACCGGGAGAGGGAGCAGTACTTC.

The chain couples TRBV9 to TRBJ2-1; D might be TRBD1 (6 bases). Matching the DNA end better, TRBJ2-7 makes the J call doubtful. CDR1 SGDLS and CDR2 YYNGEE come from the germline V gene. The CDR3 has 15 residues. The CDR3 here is CASSDQGSPYNEQYF. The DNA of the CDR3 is TGTGCCAGCAGCGACCAGGGGTCCCCCTACAATGAGCAGTACTTC.

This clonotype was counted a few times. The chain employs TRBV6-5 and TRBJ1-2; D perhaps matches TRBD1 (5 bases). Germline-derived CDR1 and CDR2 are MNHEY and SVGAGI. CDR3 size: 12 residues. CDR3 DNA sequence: TGTGCAGGGGAATTTTTAAACTATGGCTACACCTTC. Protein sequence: CAGEFLNYGYTF.

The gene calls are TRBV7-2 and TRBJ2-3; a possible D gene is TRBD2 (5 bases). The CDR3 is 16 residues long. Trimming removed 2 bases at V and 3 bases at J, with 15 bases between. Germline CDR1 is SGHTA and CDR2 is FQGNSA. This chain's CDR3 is CASSLLINRETDTQYF. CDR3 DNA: TGTGCCAGCAGCTTATTAATTAATAGGGAGACAGATACGCAGTATTTT.

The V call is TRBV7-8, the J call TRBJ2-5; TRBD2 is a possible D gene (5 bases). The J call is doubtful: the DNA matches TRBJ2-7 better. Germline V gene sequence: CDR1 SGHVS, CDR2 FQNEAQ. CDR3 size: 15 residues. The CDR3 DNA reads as TGTGCCAGCAGCTTGCGGGCCGAGGGTCGGGGCGAGCAGTACTTC. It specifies CASSLRAEGRGEQYF.

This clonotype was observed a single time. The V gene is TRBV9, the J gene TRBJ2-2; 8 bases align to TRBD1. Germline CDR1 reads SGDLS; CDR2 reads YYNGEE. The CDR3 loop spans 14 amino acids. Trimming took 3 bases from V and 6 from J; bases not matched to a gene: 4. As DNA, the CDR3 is TGTGCCAGCAGCGAGGCAGGGGGCGCCGGGGAGCTGTTTTTT. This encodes CASSEAGGAGELFF.

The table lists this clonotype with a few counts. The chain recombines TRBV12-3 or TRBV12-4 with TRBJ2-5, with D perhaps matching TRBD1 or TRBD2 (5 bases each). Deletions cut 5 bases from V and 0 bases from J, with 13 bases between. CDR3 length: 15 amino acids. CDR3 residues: CASSTGPEYQETQYF. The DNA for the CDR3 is TGTGCCAGCAGTACGGGACCGGAGTACCAAGAGACCCAGTACTTC.

The CDR3 DNA reads as TGCGCCAGCAGCTTGGTTGGGACGCAGAGCACAGATACGCAGTATTTT. It specifies CASSLVGTQSTDTQYF. The chain couples TRBV5-1 to TRBJ2-3; either TRBD1 or TRBD2 may supply D (5 bases each). The CDR3 is 16 residues long. The V and J ends lost 0 bases and 0 bases respectively, with 11 bases between them. The germline gives CDR1 SGHRS, CDR2 YFSETQ.

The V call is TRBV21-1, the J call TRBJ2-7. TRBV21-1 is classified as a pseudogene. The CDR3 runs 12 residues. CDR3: CASIIGGYEQYF. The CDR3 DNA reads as TGTGCCAGCATCATAGGTGGCTACGAGCAGTACTTC.

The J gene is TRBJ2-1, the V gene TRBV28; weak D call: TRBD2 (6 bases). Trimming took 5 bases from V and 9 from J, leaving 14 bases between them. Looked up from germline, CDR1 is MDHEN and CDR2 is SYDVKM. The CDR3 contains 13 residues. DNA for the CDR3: TGTGCCAGCAGTCGGGACTCTGGGGGTGAGCAGTTCTTC. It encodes CASSRDSGGEQFF. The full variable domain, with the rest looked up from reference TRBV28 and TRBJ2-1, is DVKVTQSSRYLVKRTGEKVFLECVQDMDHENMFWYRQDPGLGLRLIYFSYDVKMKEKGDIPEGYSVSREKKERFSLILESASTNQTSMYLCASSRDSGGEQFFGPGTRLTVL.